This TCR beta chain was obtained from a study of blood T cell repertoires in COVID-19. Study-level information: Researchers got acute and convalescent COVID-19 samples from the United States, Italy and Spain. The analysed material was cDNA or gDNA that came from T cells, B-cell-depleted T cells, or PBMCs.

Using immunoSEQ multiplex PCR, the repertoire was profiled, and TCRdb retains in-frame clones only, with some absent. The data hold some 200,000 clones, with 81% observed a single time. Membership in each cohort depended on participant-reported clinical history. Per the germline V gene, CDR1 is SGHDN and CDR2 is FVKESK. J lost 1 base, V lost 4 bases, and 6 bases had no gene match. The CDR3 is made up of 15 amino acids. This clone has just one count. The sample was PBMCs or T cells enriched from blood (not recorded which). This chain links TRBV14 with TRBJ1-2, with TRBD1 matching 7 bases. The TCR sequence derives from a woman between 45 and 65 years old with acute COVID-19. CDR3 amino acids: CASSPLTGINYGYTF. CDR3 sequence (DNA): TGTGCCAGCAGCCCATTGACAGGGATTAACTATGGCTACACCTTC. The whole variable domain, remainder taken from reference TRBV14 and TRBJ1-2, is EAGVTQFPSHSVIEKGQTVTLRCDPISGHDNLYWYRRVMGKEIKFLLHFVKESKQDESGMPNNRFLAERTGGTYSTLKVQPAELEDSGVYFCASSPLTGINYGYTFGSGTRLTVV.